This T cell receptor beta chain derives from a study of T-cell memory formation after mild COVID-19. This CDR3 has 13 amino acids. CDR1 is SGHAT, CDR2 FQNNGV, per germline. V shed 5 bases and J 14 bases; nucleotides not matched to a gene: 11. This clonotype was seen at least ten times. MiXCR, applied by TCRdb to the 5' RACE reads, yields one record per CDR3 protein. This sample carries 400,000 to 450,000 distinct CDR3 sequences, more than 15% of them seen once, and the ten largest clones take roughly 21%. The V gene is TRBV11-2, the J gene TRBJ1-2; 10 nucleotides agree with TRBD1. The material sequenced was PBMCs or a T cell subset sorted from them (not recorded which). The TCR sequence derives from a man younger than 30 who had mild COVID-19 (a few samples of this study predate the infection). Cell type and time point are not known. This CDR3 reads CASSPGKGQGWTF. CDR3 bases: TGTGCCAGCAGCCCGGGGAAGGGACAGGGGTGGACCTTC.